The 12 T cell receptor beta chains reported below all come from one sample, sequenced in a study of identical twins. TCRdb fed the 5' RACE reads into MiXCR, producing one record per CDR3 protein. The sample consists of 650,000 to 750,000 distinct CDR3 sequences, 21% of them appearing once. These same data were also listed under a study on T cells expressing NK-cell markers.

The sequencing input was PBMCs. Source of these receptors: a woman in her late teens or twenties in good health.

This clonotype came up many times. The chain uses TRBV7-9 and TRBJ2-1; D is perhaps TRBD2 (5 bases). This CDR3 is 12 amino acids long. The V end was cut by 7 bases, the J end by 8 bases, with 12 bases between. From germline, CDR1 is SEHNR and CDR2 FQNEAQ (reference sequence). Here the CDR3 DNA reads TGTGCCAGCAAGGAACTAGGCCATGAGCAGTTCTTC. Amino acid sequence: CASKELGHEQFF.

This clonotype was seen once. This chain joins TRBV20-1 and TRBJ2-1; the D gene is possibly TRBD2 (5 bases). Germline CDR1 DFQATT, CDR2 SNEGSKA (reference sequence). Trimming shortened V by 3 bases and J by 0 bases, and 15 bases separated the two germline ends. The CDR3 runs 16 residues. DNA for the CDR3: TGCAGTGCTAGGCCCCTAGCCCCAAGCTCCTACAATGAGCAGTTCTTC. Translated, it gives CSARPLAPSSYNEQFF.

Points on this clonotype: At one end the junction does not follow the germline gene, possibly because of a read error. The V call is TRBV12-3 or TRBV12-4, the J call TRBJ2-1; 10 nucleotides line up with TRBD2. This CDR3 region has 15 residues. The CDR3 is CASSLAGVPYNVQFF. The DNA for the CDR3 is TGTGCCAGCAGTCTAGCGGGAGTTCCCTACAATGTGCAGTTCTTC.

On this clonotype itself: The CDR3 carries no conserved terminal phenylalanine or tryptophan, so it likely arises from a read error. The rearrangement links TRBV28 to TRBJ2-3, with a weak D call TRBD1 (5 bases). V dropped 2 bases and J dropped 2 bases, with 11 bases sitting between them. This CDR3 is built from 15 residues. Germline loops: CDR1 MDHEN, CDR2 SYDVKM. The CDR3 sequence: CASSLGAEFTDTQYL. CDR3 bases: TGTGCCAGCAGTTTAGGGGCAGAATTCACAGATACGCAGTATCTT.

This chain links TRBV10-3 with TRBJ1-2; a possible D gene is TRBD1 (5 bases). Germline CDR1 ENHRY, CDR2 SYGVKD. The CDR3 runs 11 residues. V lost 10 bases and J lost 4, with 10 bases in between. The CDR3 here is CATKTVYGYTF. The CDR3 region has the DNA TGTGCCACCAAGACAGTCTATGGCTACACCTTC.

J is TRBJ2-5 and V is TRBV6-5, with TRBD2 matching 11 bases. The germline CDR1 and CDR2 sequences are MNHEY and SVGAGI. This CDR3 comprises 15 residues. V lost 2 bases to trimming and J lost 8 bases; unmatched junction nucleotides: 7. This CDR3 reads CASSYVDTSGGTQYF. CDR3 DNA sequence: TGTGCCAGCAGTTACGTGGACACTAGCGGGGGTACCCAGTACTTC.

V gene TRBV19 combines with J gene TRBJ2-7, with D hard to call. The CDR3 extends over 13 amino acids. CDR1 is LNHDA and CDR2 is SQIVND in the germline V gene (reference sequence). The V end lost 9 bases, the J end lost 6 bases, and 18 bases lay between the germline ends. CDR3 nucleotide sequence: TGTGCCAGCTCGGCCGGCCGCGTCACCGAGCAGTACTTC. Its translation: CASSAGRVTEQYF.

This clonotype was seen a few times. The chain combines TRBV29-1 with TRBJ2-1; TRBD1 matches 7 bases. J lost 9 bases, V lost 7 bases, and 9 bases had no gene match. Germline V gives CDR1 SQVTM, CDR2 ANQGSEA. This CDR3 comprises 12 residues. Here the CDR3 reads CSGQGGVGEQFF. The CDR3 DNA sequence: TGCAGCGGACAGGGTGGAGTAGGTGAGCAGTTCTTC.

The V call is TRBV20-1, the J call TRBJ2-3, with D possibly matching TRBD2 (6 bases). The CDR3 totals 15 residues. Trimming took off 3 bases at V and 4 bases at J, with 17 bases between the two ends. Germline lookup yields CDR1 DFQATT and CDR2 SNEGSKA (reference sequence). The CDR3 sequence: CSASLRTLAADTQYF. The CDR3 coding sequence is TGCAGTGCTAGCTTAAGGACATTAGCGGCAGATACGCAGTATTTT.

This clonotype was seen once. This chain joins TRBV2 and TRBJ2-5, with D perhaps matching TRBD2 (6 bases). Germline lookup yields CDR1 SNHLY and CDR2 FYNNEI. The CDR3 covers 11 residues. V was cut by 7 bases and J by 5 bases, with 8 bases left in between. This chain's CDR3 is CASKLAETQYF. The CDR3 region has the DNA TGTGCCAGCAAGCTAGCGGAGACCCAGTACTTC.

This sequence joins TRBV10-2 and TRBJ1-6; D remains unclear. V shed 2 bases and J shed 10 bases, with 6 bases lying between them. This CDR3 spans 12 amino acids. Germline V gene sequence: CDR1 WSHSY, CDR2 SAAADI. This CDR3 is CASSEIRSPLHF. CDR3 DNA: TGCGCCAGCAGTGAGATCCGATCACCCCTCCACTTT.

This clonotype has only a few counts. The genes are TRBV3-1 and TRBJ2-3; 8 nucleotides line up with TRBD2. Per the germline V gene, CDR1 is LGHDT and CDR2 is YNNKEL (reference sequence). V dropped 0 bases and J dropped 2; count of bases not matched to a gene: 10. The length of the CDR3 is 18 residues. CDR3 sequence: CASSQDGGVAGLTDTQYF. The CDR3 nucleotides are TGTGCCAGCAGCCAAGACGGCGGGGTAGCGGGACTCACAGATACGCAGTATTTT.